These 28 T cell receptor beta chains were sequenced from one sample in a study of blood T cells in healthy people across ages. With a J-beta primer mix and a sample-barcoded 5' primer, a second PCR ran about 7 to 12 cycles. TCRdb reprocessed the 5' RACE reads with MiXCR, giving one entry per CDR3 protein. The sample includes just under 550,000 distinct CDR3 sequences, 24% of them seen just once. The same data also went into a second study, on T cells of mothers and their children.

The sample taken for sequencing was blood. All receptors derive from a boy between 10 and 17 years old in good health.

The sample holds a few counts of this clonotype. The rearrangement uses TRBV6-5 and TRBJ1-1; D remains unclear. Germline assignment: CDR1 MNHEY and CDR2 SVGAGI. V shed 6 bases and J shed 1 base, with 9 bases lying between them. CDR3 size: 13 residues. Here the CDR3 reads CASRARGNTEAFF. In DNA form, the CDR3 reads TGTGCCAGCAGAGCCCGGGGGAACACTGAAGCTTTCTTT.

The table lists this clonotype with a few counts. This chain uses TRBV28 with TRBJ1-2; no definite D call. The germline V and J ends were trimmed by 2 bases and 6 bases, with 10 bases remaining between them. The CDR3 contains 13 residues. CDR1 MDHEN and CDR2 SYDVKM come from the germline V gene. The CDR3 here is CASSLRFGHGYTF. DNA for the CDR3: TGTGCCAGCAGTTTAAGGTTTGGGCATGGCTACACCTTC.

This clonotype was picked up a small number of times. The chain combines TRBV29-1 with TRBJ1-4; TRBD1 might be the D (5 bases). Germline V gene sequence: CDR1 SQVTM, CDR2 ANQGSEA. The CDR3 spans 12 residues. V gave up 6 bases and J gave up 6 bases, with 11 bases separating them. CDR3 DNA sequence: TGCAGCGTCTCAGGGCTGGATGAAAAACTGTTTTTT. The encoded protein is CSVSGLDEKLFF.

This clonotype was seen only a few times. The CDR3 DNA is TGTGCCAGCAGCTTATATGAACCAGCGTGGTTAAATGAGCAGTTCTTC. It specifies CASSLYEPAWLNEQFF. This sequence joins TRBV7-3 and TRBJ2-1, with D unclear. The CDR3 is 16 amino acids. Trimming took 2 bases from V and 7 from J, leaving 18 bases between them. Germline V gene data show CDR1 as SGHTA and CDR2 as FQGTGA.

The V call is TRBV12-3 or TRBV12-4, the J call TRBJ2-1; D gene unclear. The ends were cut back, 7 bases at V and 5 bases at J, with 21 bases in the middle. The CDR3 has 16 amino acids. The CDR3 region is CASTLTGARKNNEQFF. CDR3 nucleotide sequence: TGTGCCAGCACTCTAACGGGCGCCCGAAAGAACAATGAGCAGTTCTTC.

The chain uses TRBV7-3 and TRBJ2-2; D remains ambiguous. CDR3 length: 12 amino acids. Germline CDR1 and CDR2: SGHTA and FQGTGA. V lost 8 bases to trimming and J lost 3 bases, with 7 bases between them. CDR3 loop: CASAPYTGELFF. The CDR3 region has the DNA TGTGCCAGCGCCCCCTACACCGGGGAGCTGTTTTTT.

The chain couples TRBV7-2 to TRBJ2-3; D ambiguous. CDR1 SGHTA and CDR2 FQGNSA come from the germline V gene. The CDR3 length is 15 residues. Trimming stripped 1 base from V and 2 bases from J, with 10 bases between. This CDR3 reads CASSLGGGYTDTQYF. CDR3 in DNA: TGTGCCAGCAGCTTAGGCGGCGGTTACACAGATACGCAGTATTTT.

This clonotype was recorded a few times. The V call is TRBV6-4, the J call TRBJ2-3, with D perhaps matching TRBD2 (6 bases). There are 16 residues in the CDR3. CDR1 MRHNA and CDR2 SNTAGT come from the germline V gene. V lost 0 bases, J lost 4 bases, and 14 bases lay in between. In nucleotides, the CDR3 is TGTGCCAGCAGTGACTCTAGCGGAAACACTGCAGATACGCAGTATTTT. It yields the protein CASSDSSGNTADTQYF.

The J gene is TRBJ1-5, the V gene TRBV20-1, with a possible D match to TRBD1 (5 bases). The V gene's germline CDR1 is DFQATT and CDR2 SNEGSKA (reference sequence). V was clipped by 1 base and J by 4 bases, with 8 bases between them. This CDR3 has 13 residues. The CDR3: CSARGGKNQPQHF. CDR3 DNA: TGCAGTGCTAGAGGGGGGAAGAATCAGCCCCAGCATTTT.

This clonotype was seen more than once but under ten times. The rearrangement joins TRBV7-2 to TRBJ1-1; D is ambiguous. Germline loops: CDR1 SGHTA, CDR2 FQGNSA. CDR3 length: 14 residues. V was cut by 5 bases and J by 1 base, with 11 bases left in between. The CDR3 bases are TGTGCCAGCAGCCCCGGCCGTACGAACACTGAAGCTTTCTTT. Protein: CASSPGRTNTEAFF.

DNA of the CDR3: TGCGCCAGCAGCTTGACCAGGTTTGACATTCAGTACTTC. Its translation is CASSLTRFDIQYF. V usage is TRBV5-1 and J usage is TRBJ2-4, with D unresolved. Germline assignment: CDR1 SGHRS and CDR2 YFSETQ. The CDR3 has 13 amino acids. Deletions cut 1 base from V and 8 bases from J, with 10 bases between.

The V and J genes are TRBV7-3 and TRBJ2-1, with 13 nucleotides matching TRBD2. The V gene's germline CDR1 is SGHTA and CDR2 FQGTGA. The ends lost 4 bases at V and 4 bases at J; junction bases unmatched: 4. The CDR3 has 16 residues. CDR3: CASSSSGLAGYNEQFF. CDR3 in DNA: TGTGCCAGCAGCTCATCGGGACTAGCGGGGTACAATGAGCAGTTCTTC.

J is TRBJ1-2 and V is TRBV7-2; D possibly corresponds to TRBD1 (5 bases). Per germline, CDR1 SGHTA and CDR2 FQGNSA. The CDR3 totals 15 residues. The V end was cut by 1 base, the J end by 7 bases, with 16 bases between. As DNA, the CDR3 is TGTGCCAGCAGCTTAGTCCCCGGCCGGGGCAGTGGCTACACCTTC. This codes for CASSLVPGRGSGYTF.

The chain links TRBV10-3 to TRBJ2-3; 12 bases match TRBD2. Per the germline V gene, CDR1 is ENHRY and CDR2 is SYGVKD. The CDR3 length is 19 residues. V shed 2 bases and J 0 bases; nucleotides not matched to a gene: 9. The DNA of the CDR3 is TGTGCCATCAGTGAGCGGGCCGGACTAGCGGGGACTAGCACAGATACGCAGTATTTT. This codes for CAISERAGLAGTSTDTQYF.

The J gene is TRBJ2-1, the V gene TRBV2; 7 bases agree with TRBD2. The CDR3 length is 15 residues. The germline gives CDR1 SNHLY, CDR2 FYNNEI. The V segment lost 3 bases and the J segment 6 bases; nucleotides outside the gene matches: 8. CDR3 sequence: CASSEGGRSSNEQFF. CDR3 bases: TGTGCCAGCAGTGAGGGGGGGAGGAGTAGCAATGAGCAGTTCTTC.

The J gene is TRBJ2-3, the V gene TRBV20-1; TRBD2 agrees at 16 bases. This CDR3 is built from 16 residues. Germline-derived CDR1 and CDR2 are DFQATT and SNEGSKA (reference sequence). V gave up 6 bases and J gave up 3 bases; unmatched junction bases: 6. Here the CDR3 DNA reads TGCAGTGCCCCGGGACTAGCGGGGGGGCGAACAGATACGCAGTATTTT. Encoded protein: CSAPGLAGGRTDTQYF.

This clonotype showed up many times. V usage is TRBV20-1 and J usage is TRBJ2-1, with TRBD1 matching over 8 bases. Germline V lookup: CDR1 DFQATT, CDR2 SNEGSKA (reference sequence). This CDR3 region has 15 residues. The V gene end was trimmed by 0 bases and the J gene end by 8 bases; junction bases not matched to a gene: 9. The CDR3 region has the DNA TGCAGTGCTAGAGATACGACAGGGGACGTGGATGAGCAGTTCTTC. Its translation: CSARDTTGDVDEQFF.

This clonotype has just a few counts. The chain joins TRBV7-2 to TRBJ2-2; 7 nucleotides line up with TRBD1. The trim removed 6 bases at V and 4 bases at J, leaving 5 bases unmatched. The V gene's germline CDR1 is SGHTA and CDR2 FQGNSA. The CDR3 covers 14 residues. This chain's CDR3 is CASRTDRATGELFF. In DNA form, the CDR3 reads TGTGCCAGCAGGACCGACAGGGCCACCGGGGAGCTGTTTTTT.

The chain is built from TRBV30 and TRBJ1-5; D gene ambiguous. This CDR3 has 15 amino acids. CDR1 GTSNPN and CDR2 SVGIG come from the germline V gene (reference sequence). Trimming stripped 1 base from V and 6 bases from J, with 16 bases between. In nucleotides, the CDR3 is TGTGCCTGGAGTGAAGGGTCAGGAGGGCGTCAGCCCCAGCATTTT. Its protein product is CAWSEGSGGRQPQHF.

This clonotype showed up just a few times. V gene TRBV2 combines with J gene TRBJ2-5; 11 nucleotides line up with TRBD2. The last part of the DNA fits TRBJ2-1 better; the J call may be wrong. Per the germline V gene, CDR1 is SNHLY and CDR2 is FYNNEI. The CDR3 runs 14 residues. CDR3 bases: TGTGCCAGCACCCGGACTAGCGGGCACAATGAGCAGTTCTTC. It translates to CASTRTSGHNEQFF.

This clonotype was counted between two and nine times. The J gene is TRBJ2-5, the V gene TRBV4-3; TRBD1 matches 8 bases. This CDR3 contains 12 residues. Germline V gene data show CDR1 as LGHNA and CDR2 as YSLEER. Trimming cost V 1 base and J 11 bases; bases outside gene matches: 3. The CDR3 region has the DNA TGCGCCAGCAGCCAAGGACAGGGGAAGCAGTACTTC. Translating gives CASSQGQGKQYF.

A few counts support this clonotype. This sequence joins TRBV5-1 and TRBJ2-5; possible D gene TRBD1, 6 bases. The germline V and J ends were trimmed by 0 bases and 4 bases, with 13 bases remaining between them. CDR1 and CDR2 from the germline V gene are SGHRS and YFSETQ. This CDR3 comprises 15 residues. This CDR3 reads CASSLVLSRGETQYF. The CDR3 DNA follows: TGCGCCAGCAGCTTGGTTCTGAGCAGGGGAGAGACCCAGTACTTC. Filled out from reference TRBV5-1 and TRBJ2-5, the complete variable domain reads KAGVTQTPRYLIKTRGQQVTLSCSPISGHRSVSWYQQTPGQGLQFLFEYFSETQRNKGNFPGRFSGRQFSNSRSEMNVSTLELGDSALYLCASSLVLSRGETQYFGPGTRLLVL.

Note on this clonotype: At one of its ends the junction is not consistent with the germline gene, which may arise from a read error. The chain employs TRBV4-3 and TRBJ2-1, with 8 nucleotides matching TRBD1. Germline values: CDR1 LGHNA, CDR2 YSLEER. The CDR3 has 17 amino acids. The CDR3 region is CASSQTRQGYSYNEQLF. CDR3 DNA sequence: TGCGCCAGCAGCCAAACTCGACAGGGGTATTCCTACAATGAGCAGCTCTTC.

This clonotype has a handful of counts. In DNA form, the CDR3 reads TGTGCCAGCAGTTTTGGGTCCGGGGGGTCCGGGGAGCTGTTTTTT. This translates into CASSFGSGGSGELFF. V is TRBV28 and J is TRBJ2-2; 7 nucleotides match TRBD2. The V and J ends lost 3 bases and 6 bases, in that order; junction bases with no gene match: 7. CDR1 is MDHEN, CDR2 SYDVKM, per germline. The CDR3 runs to 15 residues.

In DNA form, the CDR3 reads TGCGCCAGCAGCCAAGAAAGGGGTAGGGGGCACGGCAATGAGCAGTTCTTC. Translated: CASSQERGRGHGNEQFF. The chain uses TRBV4-3 and TRBJ2-1; 7 bases align to TRBD1. CDR1 and CDR2 from the germline V gene are LGHNA and YSLEER. CDR3 length: 17 residues. V lost 0 bases and J lost 6; bases outside the gene matches: 11.

The chain uses TRBV28 and TRBJ2-5, with TRBD1 as a possible D gene (6 bases). Between the trimmed V and J ends, which lost 5 bases and 4 bases, there was a span of 14 bases. The CDR3 runs to 14 residues. CDR1 is MDHEN, CDR2 SYDVKM, per germline. CDR3 nucleotides: TGTGCCAGCAGTCCCCTTACAGGGACAGAGACCCAGTACTTC. Protein product: CASSPLTGTETQYF.

The chain employs TRBV4-1 and TRBJ1-1; the D gene is possibly TRBD1 (5 bases). The V gene lost 1 base and the J gene lost 5 bases, with 23 bases spanning the gap. The CDR3 length is 18 residues. Germline loops: CDR1 MGHRA, CDR2 YSYEKL. The CDR3 nucleotides read TGCGCCAGCAGCCAAGCCCCTCGGACATATTTTCTGGGGACTGAAGCTTTCTTT. Its translation is CASSQAPRTYFLGTEAFF.

This clonotype showed up just a few times. The CDR3 coding sequence is TGCGCCAGCAGCCAAGAATTTGGACAGTTGAACACTGAAGCTTTCTTT. Translation gives CASSQEFGQLNTEAFF. The rearrangement uses TRBV4-3 and TRBJ1-1; a weak D match, TRBD1 (6 bases). Trimming stripped 0 bases from V and 0 bases from J, with 11 bases between. CDR1 and CDR2 from the germline V gene are LGHNA and YSLEER. This CDR3 contains 16 residues.